The 6 T cell receptor beta chains given below trace back to one sample, sequenced in a study of blood T cell repertoires in COVID-19. The assay was immunoSEQ multiplex PCR, and TCRdb's table has in-frame clones only and misses some. The table has about 170,000 clones, 80% to 85% seen once. The sample taken for sequencing was peripheral blood. These receptor sequences come from a human donor with acute or convalescent COVID-19. The donor label of this sample is uncertain.

The J gene is TRBJ1-1, the V gene TRBV6-6, with 7 bases fitting TRBD1. The CDR3 runs 14 residues. Germline V gives CDR1 MNHNY, CDR2 SVGAGI (reference sequence). The J segment lost 5 bases and the V segment lost 4 bases, leaving 7 bases of the junction unmatched. The CDR3 DNA is TGTGCCAGCAGTTTGGGACAGCCAGGGACTGAAGCTTTCTTT. It translates to CASSLGQPGTEAFF.

This clone appeared a few times. V and J are TRBV5-6 and TRBJ2-7, with 8 bases fitting TRBD1. Germline CDR1 SGHDT, CDR2 YYEEEE. Germline trimming cut 6 bases from V and 4 bases from J; bases unmatched to any gene: 9. The CDR3 runs 14 residues. The CDR3 nucleotides are TGTGCCAGCATCCACAGACAGGGGCGGTACGAGCAGTACTTC. Translating gives CASIHRQGRYEQYF.

This clone was seen once. This chain joins TRBV29-1 and TRBJ2-7, with a possible D match to TRBD1 (6 bases). Germline V gene sequence: CDR1 SQVTM, CDR2 ANQGSEA. The CDR3 totals 14 residues. V dropped 2 bases and J dropped 2 bases, with 13 bases sitting between them. CDR3 bases: TGCAGCGTTGAAACCAATGGACAGCCCTACGAGCAGTACTTC. Translating gives CSVETNGQPYEQYF.

This clone has only one observation. V usage is TRBV28 and J usage is TRBJ1-5; D is perhaps TRBD1 (6 bases). The CDR3 covers 14 residues. The V gene's germline CDR1 is MDHEN and CDR2 SYDVKM. Trimming pared 4 bases from V and 4 bases from J, leaving 11 bases between. CDR3: CASSSGTPNQPQHF. In DNA, the CDR3 is TGTGCCAGCAGTTCCGGGACACCAAATCAGCCCCAGCATTTT.

The table lists this clone with a few counts. CDR3: CASSEHRGFDEQYF. The CDR3 nucleotides read TGTGCCAGCAGTGAACACAGGGGTTTCGACGAGCAGTACTTC. V usage is TRBV6-1 and J usage is TRBJ2-7; 7 bases are a match to TRBD1. Germline V gene lookup returns CDR1 MNHNS and CDR2 SASEGT. CDR3 length equals 14 residues. J was trimmed by 5 bases and V by 2 bases; bases with no gene match: 6.

The chain recombines TRBV7-8 with TRBJ1-4; 8 bases agree with TRBD1. J gave up 7 bases and V 5 bases, and 12 bases lay outside the gene matches. Per the germline V gene, CDR1 is SGHVS and CDR2 is FQNEAQ. The CDR3 contains 16 residues. The CDR3 region is CASSVVLWTGSEKLFF. The CDR3 DNA reads TGTGCCAGCAGCGTAGTCTTGTGGACAGGGTCTGAAAAACTGTTTTTT.